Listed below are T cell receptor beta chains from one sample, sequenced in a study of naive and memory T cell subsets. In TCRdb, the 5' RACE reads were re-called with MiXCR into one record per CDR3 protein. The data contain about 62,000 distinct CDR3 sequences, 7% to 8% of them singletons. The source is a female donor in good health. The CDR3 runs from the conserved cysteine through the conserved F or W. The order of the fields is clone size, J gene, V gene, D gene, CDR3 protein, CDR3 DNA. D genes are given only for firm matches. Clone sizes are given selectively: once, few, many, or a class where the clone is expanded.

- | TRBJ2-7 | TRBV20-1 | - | CSARRVLSYEQYF | TGCAGTGCCCGCCGGGTCCTCTCCTACGAGCAGTACTTC
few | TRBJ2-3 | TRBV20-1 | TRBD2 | CSARDGAGGSDTQYF | TGCAGTGCTAGAGATGGCGCGGGAGGATCGGATACGCAGTATTTT
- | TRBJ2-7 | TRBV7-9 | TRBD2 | CASSPVGGYYEQYF | TGTGCCAGCAGCCCCGTGGGGGGGTACTACGAGCAGTACTTC
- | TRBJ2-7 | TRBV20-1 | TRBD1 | CSARATPDRDHLDEQYF | TGCAGTGCTAGAGCCACACCCGACAGGGACCACTTGGACGAGCAGTACTTC
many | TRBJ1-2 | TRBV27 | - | CASSLSSGRGNGYTF | TGTGCCAGCAGTTTATCATCGGGGCGGGGAAATGGCTACACCTTC
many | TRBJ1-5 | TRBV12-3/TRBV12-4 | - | CASSLNSNQPQHF | TGTGCCAGCAGTTTAAATAGCAATCAGCCCCAGCATTTT
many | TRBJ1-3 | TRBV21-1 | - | CASSSPDTIYF | TGTGCCAGCAGCTCGCCAGACACCATATATTTT
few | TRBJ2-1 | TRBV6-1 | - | CASSESGFRLKQFF | TGTGCCAGCAGTGAGTCGGGGTTTAGGCTAAAGCAGTTCTTC
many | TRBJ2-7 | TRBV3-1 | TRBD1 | CASSIGQGASDEQYF | TGTGCCAGCAGCATCGGACAGGGGGCGTCTGACGAGCAGTACTTC
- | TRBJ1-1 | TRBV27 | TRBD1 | CASRGQGMNTEAFF | TGTGCCAGCCGCGGACAGGGAATGAACACTGAAGCTTTCTTT
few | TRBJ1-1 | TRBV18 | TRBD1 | CASSPRTGSGLSTEAFF | TGTGCCAGCTCACCAAGGACAGGTTCGGGTTTGAGTACTGAAGCTTTCTTT
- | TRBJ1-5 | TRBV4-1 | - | CASSQVGGYNQPQHF | TGCGCCAGCAGCCAAGTGGGGGGTTATAATCAGCCCCAGCATTTT
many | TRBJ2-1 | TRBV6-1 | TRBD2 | CASSGTSGGYNEQFF | TGTGCCAGTTCCGGGACTAGCGGGGGGTACAATGAGCAGTTCTTC
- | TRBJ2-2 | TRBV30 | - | CAWSLRTEVGELFF | TGTGCCTGGAGTCTACGAACCGAGGTCGGGGAGCTGTTTTTT
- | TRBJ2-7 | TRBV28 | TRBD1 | CASLRGRSHEQYF | TGTGCCAGCCTGAGGGGGCGGTCCCACGAGCAGTACTTC
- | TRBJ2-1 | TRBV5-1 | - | CASSLRQEVANVQFF | TGCGCCAGCAGCTTGAGGCAGGAGGTTGCCAATGTGCAGTTCTTC
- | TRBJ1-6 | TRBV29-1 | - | CSVGDGRSPLHF | TGCAGCGTGGGGGACGGGAGATCACCCCTCCACTTT
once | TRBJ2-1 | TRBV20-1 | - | CSAEPGSGGAEDEQFF | TGCAGTGCCGAACCGGGGAGTGGGGGGGCGGAGGATGAGCAGTTCTTC
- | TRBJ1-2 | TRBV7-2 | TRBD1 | CASSLVGSGQAFYGYTF | TGTGCCAGCAGCTTAGTTGGTAGTGGACAGGCGTTCTATGGCTACACCTTC
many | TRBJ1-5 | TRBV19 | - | CASSIKSYSNQPQHF | TGTGCCAGTAGTATCAAAAGTTATAGCAATCAGCCCCAGCATTTT
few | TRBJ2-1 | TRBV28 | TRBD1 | CASSIYYRDNRDRYNEQFF | TGTGCCAGCAGTATCTACTACCGAGATAACCGGGACAGATACAATGAGCAGTTCTTC
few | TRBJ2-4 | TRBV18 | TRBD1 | CASSPGQGENIQYF | TGTGCCAGCTCACCTGGACAGGGGGAAAACATTCAGTACTTC
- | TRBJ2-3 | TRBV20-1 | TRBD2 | CSARSLAGGFTDTQYF | TGCAGTGCTAGATCACTAGCGGGGGGCTTCACAGATACGCAGTATTTT
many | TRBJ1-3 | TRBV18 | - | CASSPTDDSGNTIYF | TGTGCCAGCTCACCAACGGACGACTCTGGAAACACCATATATTTT
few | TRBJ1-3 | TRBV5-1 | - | CASSSGRGSSGNTIYF | TGCGCCAGCAGCTCCGGGCGAGGAAGCTCTGGAAACACCATATATTTT
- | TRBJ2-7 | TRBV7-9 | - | CASSSRDGRYEQYF | TGTGCCAGCAGCTCCCGGGACGGGCGCTACGAGCAGTACTTC
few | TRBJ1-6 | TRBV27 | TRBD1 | CASRRPGQLNSPLHF | TGTGCCAGCAGACGACCGGGACAGTTAAATTCACCCCTCCACTTT
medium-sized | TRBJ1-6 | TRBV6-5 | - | CASSSRVRDSPLHF | TGTGCCAGCAGTTCTAGGGTCAGGGATTCACCCCTCCACTTT
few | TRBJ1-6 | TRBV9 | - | CASSSRESGSSPLHF | TGTGCCAGCAGCTCAAGAGAGTCGGGGAGTTCACCCCTCCACTTT
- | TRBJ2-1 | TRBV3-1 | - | CASSHGPHEQFF | TGTGCCAGCAGCCATGGACCTCATGAGCAGTTCTTC
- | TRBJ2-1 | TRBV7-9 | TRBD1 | CASRRTGAENEQFF | TGTGCCAGCAGGAGGACAGGGGCAGAGAATGAGCAGTTCTTC
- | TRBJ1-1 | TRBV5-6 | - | CASSWSSTEAFF | TGTGCCAGCAGCTGGAGCAGCACTGAAGCTTTCTTT
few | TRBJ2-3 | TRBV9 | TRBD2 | CASSVAPLAGGGTDTQYF | TGTGCCAGCAGCGTAGCACCCCTAGCGGGGGGGGGAACAGATACGCAGTATTTT
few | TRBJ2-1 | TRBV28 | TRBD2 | CASQTSGTPNEQFF | TGTGCCAGCCAGACTAGCGGGACTCCCAATGAGCAGTTCTTC
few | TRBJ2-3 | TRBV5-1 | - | CASSFPMVPGSNPLIAGAQYF | TGCGCCAGCAGCTTCCCGATGGTTCCGGGATCCAACCCTCTAATTGCAGGAGCGCAGTATTTT
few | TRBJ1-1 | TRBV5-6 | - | CASSLGGTYTEAFF | TGTGCCAGCAGCTTGGGCGGGACATACACTGAAGCTTTCTTT
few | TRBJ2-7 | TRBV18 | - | CASSGAGEQYF | TGTGCCAGCTCAGGGGCTGGCGAGCAGTACTTC
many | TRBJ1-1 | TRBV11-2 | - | CASSYSAPVPHTEAFF | TGTGCCAGCAGCTACTCCGCGCCGGTACCGCACACTGAAGCTTTCTTT
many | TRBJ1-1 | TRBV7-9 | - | CASSPRSENTEAFF | TGTGCCAGCAGCCCACGGTCGGAGAACACTGAAGCTTTCTTT
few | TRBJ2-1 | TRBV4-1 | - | CASSTFKGEYGNEQFF | TGCGCCAGCAGCACCTTTAAGGGGGAGTACGGCAATGAGCAGTTCTTC
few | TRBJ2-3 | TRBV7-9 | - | CATLLGTSVTDTQYF | TGTGCCACCCTTCTAGGGACAAGCGTGACAGATACGCAGTATTTT
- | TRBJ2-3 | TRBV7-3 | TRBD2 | CASSLSSASGGLSF | TGTGCCAGCAGCCTATCCAGTGCGAGCGGGGGGCTTTCTTTT
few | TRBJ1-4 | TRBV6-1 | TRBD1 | CASSGTGTNEKLFF | TGTGCCAGCAGTGGGACAGGGACTAATGAAAAACTGTTTTTT
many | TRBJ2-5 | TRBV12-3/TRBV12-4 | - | CASTSWRETQYF | TGTGCCAGCACGTCGTGGAGAGAGACCCAGTACTTC
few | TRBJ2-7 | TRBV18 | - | CASSPDTGRSYEQYF | TGTGCCAGCTCACCGGATACGGGACGGTCCTACGAGCAGTACTTC
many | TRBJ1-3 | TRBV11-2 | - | CASSHGVGAPGNTIYF | TGTGCCAGCAGCCACGGGGTGGGGGCACCTGGAAACACCATATATTTT
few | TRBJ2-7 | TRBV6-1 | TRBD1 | CASSDWPEDRDYEQYF | TGTGCCAGCAGTGATTGGCCCGAGGACAGGGACTACGAGCAGTACTTC
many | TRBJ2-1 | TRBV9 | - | CASSSGPGNNEQFF | TGTGCCAGCAGCTCAGGACCAGGCAACAATGAGCAGTTCTTC
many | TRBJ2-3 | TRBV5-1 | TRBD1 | CASSPDREGLTDTQYF | TGCGCCAGCAGCCCAGACAGGGAAGGTCTCACAGATACGCAGTATTTT
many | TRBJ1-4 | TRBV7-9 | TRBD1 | CASSSNRGSEKLFF | TGTGCCAGCAGCTCAAACAGGGGAAGTGAAAAACTGTTTTTT
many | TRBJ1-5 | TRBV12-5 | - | CASGDSYGNQPQHF | TGTGCTAGTGGGGACTCTTACGGAAATCAGCCCCAGCATTTT
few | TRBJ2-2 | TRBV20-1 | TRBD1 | CSARNKDRMNTGELFF | TGCAGTGCTAGAAATAAGGACAGGATGAACACCGGGGAGCTGTTTTTT
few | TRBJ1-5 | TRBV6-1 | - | CASSEVGGREGTFNQPQHF | TGTGCCAGCAGTGAAGTGGGGGGTAGAGAGGGCACCTTCAATCAGCCCCAGCATTTT
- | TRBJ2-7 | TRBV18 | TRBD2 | CASSLQREGYEQYF | TGTGCCAGCTCCCTGCAGCGGGAGGGCTACGAGCAGTACTTC
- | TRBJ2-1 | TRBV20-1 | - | CSVERPSYNEQFF | TGCAGTGTTGAGCGCCCCTCCTACAATGAGCAGTTCTTC
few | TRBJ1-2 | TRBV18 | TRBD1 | CASSADRGRNYGYTF | TGTGCCAGCTCAGCGGACAGGGGTCGCAACTATGGCTACACCTTC
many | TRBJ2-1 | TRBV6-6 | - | CASSYKTTRYNEQFF | TGTGCCAGCAGTTATAAGACCACCCGGTACAATGAGCAGTTCTTC
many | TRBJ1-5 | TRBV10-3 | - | CAISETGRGQPQHF | TGTGCCATCAGTGAGACAGGGAGGGGACAGCCCCAGCATTTT
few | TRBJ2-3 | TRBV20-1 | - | CSASKGDTQYF | TGCAGTGCTAGCAAGGGGGATACGCAGTATTTT